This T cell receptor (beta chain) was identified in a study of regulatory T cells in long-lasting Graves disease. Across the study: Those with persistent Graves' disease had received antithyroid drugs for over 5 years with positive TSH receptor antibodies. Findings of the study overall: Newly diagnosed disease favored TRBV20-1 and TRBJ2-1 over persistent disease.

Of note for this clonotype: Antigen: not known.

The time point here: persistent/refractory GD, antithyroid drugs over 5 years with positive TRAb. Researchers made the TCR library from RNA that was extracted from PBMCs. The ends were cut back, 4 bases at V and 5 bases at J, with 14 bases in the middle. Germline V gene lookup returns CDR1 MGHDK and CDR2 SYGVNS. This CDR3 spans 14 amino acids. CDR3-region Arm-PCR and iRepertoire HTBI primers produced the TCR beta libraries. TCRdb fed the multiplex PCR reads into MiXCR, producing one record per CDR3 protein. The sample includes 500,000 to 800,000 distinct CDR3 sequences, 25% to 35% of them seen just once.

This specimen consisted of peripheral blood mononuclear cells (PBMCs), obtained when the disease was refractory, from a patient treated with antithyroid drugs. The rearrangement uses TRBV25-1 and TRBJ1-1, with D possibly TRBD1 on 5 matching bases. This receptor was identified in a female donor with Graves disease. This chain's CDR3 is CASSVPGAATEAFF. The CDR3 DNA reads TGTGCCAGCAGTGTCCCCGGGGCTGCAACTGAAGCTTTCTTT.